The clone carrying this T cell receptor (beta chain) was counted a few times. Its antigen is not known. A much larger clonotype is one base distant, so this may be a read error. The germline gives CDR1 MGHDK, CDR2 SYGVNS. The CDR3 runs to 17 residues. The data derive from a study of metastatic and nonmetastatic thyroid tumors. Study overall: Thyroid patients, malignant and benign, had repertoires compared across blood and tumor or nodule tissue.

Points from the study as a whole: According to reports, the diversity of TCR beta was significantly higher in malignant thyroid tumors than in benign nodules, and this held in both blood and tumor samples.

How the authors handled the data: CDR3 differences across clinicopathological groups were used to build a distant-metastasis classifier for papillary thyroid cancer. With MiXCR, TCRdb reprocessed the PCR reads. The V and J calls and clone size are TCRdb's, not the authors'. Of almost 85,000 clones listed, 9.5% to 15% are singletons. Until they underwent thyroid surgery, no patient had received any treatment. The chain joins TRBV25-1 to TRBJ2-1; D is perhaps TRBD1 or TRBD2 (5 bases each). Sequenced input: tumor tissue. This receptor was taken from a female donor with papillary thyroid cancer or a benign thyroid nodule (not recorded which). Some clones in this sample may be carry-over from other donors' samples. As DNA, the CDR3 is TGTGCCAGCAGTGAATCTGCAGATTACGTACGGGGCTATGAGCAGTTATTC. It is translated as CASSESADYVRGYEQLF.